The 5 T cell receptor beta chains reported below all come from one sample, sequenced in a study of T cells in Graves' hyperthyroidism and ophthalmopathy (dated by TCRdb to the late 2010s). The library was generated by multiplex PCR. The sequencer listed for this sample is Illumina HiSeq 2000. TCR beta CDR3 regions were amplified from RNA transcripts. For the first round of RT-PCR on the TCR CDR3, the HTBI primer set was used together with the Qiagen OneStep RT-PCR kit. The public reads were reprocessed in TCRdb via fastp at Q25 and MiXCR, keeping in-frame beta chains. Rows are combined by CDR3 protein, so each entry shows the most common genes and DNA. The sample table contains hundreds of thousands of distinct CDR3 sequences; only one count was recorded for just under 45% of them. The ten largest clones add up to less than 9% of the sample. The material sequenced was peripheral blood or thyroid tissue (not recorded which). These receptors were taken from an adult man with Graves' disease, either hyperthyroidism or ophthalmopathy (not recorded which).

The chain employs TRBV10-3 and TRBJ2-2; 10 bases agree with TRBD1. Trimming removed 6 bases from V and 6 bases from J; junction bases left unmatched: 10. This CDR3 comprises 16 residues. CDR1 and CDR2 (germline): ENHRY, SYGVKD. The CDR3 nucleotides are TGTGCCATCAGGTCTGGGGACAGGGGTTTATCCGGGGAGCTGTTTTTT. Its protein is CAIRSGDRGLSGELFF.

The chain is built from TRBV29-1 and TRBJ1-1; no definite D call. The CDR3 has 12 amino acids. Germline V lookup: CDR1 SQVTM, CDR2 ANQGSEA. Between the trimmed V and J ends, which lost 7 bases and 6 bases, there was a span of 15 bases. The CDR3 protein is CSAMDWSSEAFF. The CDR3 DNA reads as TGCAGCGCCATGGACTGGTCTTCTGAAGCTTTCTTT. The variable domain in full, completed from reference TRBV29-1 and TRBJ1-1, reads SAVISQKPSRDICQRGTSLTIQCQVDSQVTMMFWYRQQPGQSLTLIATANQGSEATYESGFVIDKFPISRPNLTFSTLTVSNMSPEDSSIYLCSAMDWSSEAFFGQGTRLTVV.

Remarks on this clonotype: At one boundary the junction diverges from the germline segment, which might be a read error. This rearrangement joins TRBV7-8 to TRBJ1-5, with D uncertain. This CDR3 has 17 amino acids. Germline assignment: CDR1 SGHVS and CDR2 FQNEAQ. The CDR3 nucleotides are TGCGCCAGCAGCCAATATGTATCGGGCGGAGCCAATCAGCCCCAGCATTTT. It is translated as CASSQYVSGGANQPQHF. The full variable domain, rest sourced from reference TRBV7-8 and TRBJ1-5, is GAGVSQSPRYKVAKRGQDVALRCDPISGHVSLFWYQQALGQGPEFLTYFQNEAQLDKSGLPSDRFFAERPEGSVSTLKIQRTQQEDSAVYLCASSQYVSGGANQPQHFGDGTRLSIL.

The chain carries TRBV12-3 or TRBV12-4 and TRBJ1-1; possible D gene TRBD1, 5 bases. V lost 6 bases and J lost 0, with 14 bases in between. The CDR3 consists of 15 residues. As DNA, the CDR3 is TGTGCCAGCAGCCAGACAGCCAATATGAACACTGAAGCTTTCTTT. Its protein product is CASSQTANMNTEAFF.

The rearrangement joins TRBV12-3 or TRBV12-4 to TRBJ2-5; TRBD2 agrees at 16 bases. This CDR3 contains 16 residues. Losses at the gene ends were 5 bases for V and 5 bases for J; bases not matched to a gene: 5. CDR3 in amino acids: CASSEVGLAGGETQYF. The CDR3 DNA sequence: TGTGCCAGCAGTGAAGTGGGACTAGCGGGAGGGGAGACCCAGTACTTC.